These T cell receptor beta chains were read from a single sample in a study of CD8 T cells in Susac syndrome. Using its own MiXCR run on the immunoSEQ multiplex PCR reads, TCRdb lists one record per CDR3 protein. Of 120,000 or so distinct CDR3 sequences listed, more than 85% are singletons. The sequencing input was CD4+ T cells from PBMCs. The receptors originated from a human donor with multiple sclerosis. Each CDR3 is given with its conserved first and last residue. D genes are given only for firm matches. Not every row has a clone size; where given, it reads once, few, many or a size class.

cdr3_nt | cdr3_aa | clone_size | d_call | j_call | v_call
TGTGCCAGCCTCGCAGGTGCATCCGGGGAGCTGTTTTTT | CASLAGASGELFF | . | . | TRBJ2-2 | TRBV12-3/TRBV12-4
TGTGCCAGCAGCCAGGTGCCTAGCGGATATAGCACAGATACGCAGTATTTT | CASSQVPSGYSTDTQYF | . | TRBD2 | TRBJ2-3 | TRBV3-1
TGTGCCAGCAGCCAAGGGCTAGCGGGGGCAGAGACCCAGTACTTC | CASSQGLAGAETQYF | . | TRBD2 | TRBJ2-5 | TRBV3-1
TGTGCCAGCAGCAAAGTAAAGGGACACGCCAGGGGCTATGGCTACACCTTC | CASSKVKGHARGYGYTF | . | . | TRBJ1-2 | TRBV21-1
TGTGCCTGGAGTTCTGGACAGGGGATAGAAAAACTGTTTTTT | CAWSSGQGIEKLFF | . | TRBD1 | TRBJ1-4 | TRBV30
TGTGCCAGCAGTTTTGGGACAGTAGGGAACACTGAAGCTTTCTTT | CASSFGTVGNTEAFF | . | TRBD1 | TRBJ1-1 | TRBV12-3/TRBV12-4
TGTGCCAGCAGCACCCGGACAGGGTGGAATGAAAAACTGTTTTTT | CASSTRTGWNEKLFF | . | TRBD1 | TRBJ1-4 | TRBV7-9
TGTGCCAGCAGCTTAGCTGAGGATCAGCCCCAGCATTTT | CASSLAEDQPQHF | . | . | TRBJ1-5 | TRBV7-8
TGTGCCAGTAGTATGCCCGGGACAGGGCCTACCGGGGAGCTGTTTTTT | CASSMPGTGPTGELFF | . | TRBD1 | TRBJ2-2 | TRBV19
TGCGCCAGCAGCCAGGACAGACAAGAGACCCAGTACTTC | CASSQDRQETQYF | . | . | TRBJ2-5 | TRBV5-1
TGTGCCAGCAGTGTACAGGGTTCCTACGAGCAGTACTTC | CASSVQGSYEQYF | . | . | TRBJ2-7 | TRBV6-1
TGTGCCAGCACCCGCTTAGGGGCCTACGAGCAGTACTTC | CASTRLGAYEQYF | . | . | TRBJ2-7 | TRBV27
TGTGCCAGCAGCCAAGAATGGAGGGGGGCCTACAATGAGCAGTTCTTC | CASSQEWRGAYNEQFF | once | . | TRBJ2-1 | TRBV4-2
TGCGCCAGCAGCCGGTCGGGACAGGGGGGTCCCCAGCATTTT | CASSRSGQGGPQHF | . | TRBD1 | TRBJ1-5 | TRBV4-1
TGCAGTGCCCAAGGCGCAGGGTCTGGCTACACCTTC | CSAQGAGSGYTF | . | . | TRBJ1-2 | TRBV20-1
TGTGCCTGGAGCCGTGGGGGAAGTAGCAATCAGCCCCAGCATTTT | CAWSRGGSSNQPQHF | . | . | TRBJ1-5 | TRBV30
TGTGCCAGCAGCTTGTTAAGAAACGAGCAGTACTTC | CASSLLRNEQYF | . | . | TRBJ2-7 | TRBV13
TGTGCCAGCAGTCCGGGACAGTTCGAGCAGTACTTC | CASSPGQFEQYF | once | TRBD1 | TRBJ2-7 | TRBV2
TGTGCCATCAGTGGAGGCCAGGGCGTCGGGGCCAACGTCCTGACTTTC | CAISGGQGVGANVLTF | . | . | TRBJ2-6 | TRBV10-3
TGCAGTGCTGGATTTGCGGGGGACAATGAGCAGTTCTTC | CSAGFAGDNEQFF | . | TRBD2 | TRBJ2-1 | TRBV20-1
TGTGCCTGGAGTGTTTTTTCTCGCTCGCACGAAAAACTGTTTTTT | CAWSVFSRSHEKLFF | . | . | TRBJ1-4 | TRBV30
TGTGCCAGCAGCCAAGAGGGGACAGATACGCAGTATTTT | CASSQEGTDTQYF | . | . | TRBJ2-3 | TRBV4-2
TGTGCCAGCAGCCAACGAAGCGGGGGGGCCGCCAATGAGCAGTTCTTC | CASSQRSGGAANEQFF | . | TRBD2 | TRBJ2-1 | TRBV3-1
TGTGCCAGCAGCTTGGGTAGGCAGGCTTCCCAAGAGACCCAGTACTTC | CASSLGRQASQETQYF | . | . | TRBJ2-5 | TRBV7-9
TGTGCCAGCAGGTGGAACACTGAAGCTTTCTTT | CASRWNTEAFF | . | . | TRBJ1-1 | TRBV6-5
TGTGCCAGCAGCTTAGGGACACATAGCAATCAGCCCCAGCATTTT | CASSLGTHSNQPQHF | . | . | TRBJ1-5 | TRBV11-1
TGTGCCAGCTTACCCATGGGAGGTACTGAAGCTTTCTTT | CASLPMGGTEAFF | . | . | TRBJ1-1 | TRBV5-6
TGTGCCACCAGGGTCGACTATGGCTACACCTTC | CATRVDYGYTF | . | . | TRBJ1-2 | TRBV28
TGCAGTGCCGAAGCGCACGAGCAGTACTTC | CSAEAHEQYF | once | . | TRBJ2-7 | TRBV20-1
TGTGCCAGCAGTTACCCGTTCGGACAGGAGAACACTGAAGCTTTCTTT | CASSYPFGQENTEAFF | . | TRBD1 | TRBJ1-1 | TRBV6-2/TRBV6-3
TGTGCCAGCAGCGTAGCTTCGACGGGTCCGCTCTCACCCCTCCACTTT | CASSVASTGPLSPLHF | . | . | TRBJ1-6 | TRBV9
TGCGCCAGCAGCAAGGACAATCCTCAGAACACTGAAGCTTTCTTT | CASSKDNPQNTEAFF | once | . | TRBJ1-1 | TRBV5-1
TGCGCCAGCAGAAAAACAGGGGTGGACGAGCAGTACTTC | CASRKTGVDEQYF | . | TRBD1 | TRBJ2-7 | TRBV5-1
TGCGCCAGCAGCTTTGGCAGAAACAATGAGCAGTTCTTC | CASSFGRNNEQFF | . | . | TRBJ2-1 | TRBV5-1
TGCAGTGCTAGTCCCACGGGGACTAGCGGGTACAATGAGCAGTTCTTC | CSASPTGTSGYNEQFF | . | TRBD2 | TRBJ2-1 | TRBV20-1
TGCGCCAGCAGCCCCCCCGGGAATGAAAAACTGTTTTTT | CASSPPGNEKLFF | . | . | TRBJ1-4 | TRBV5-1
TGTGCCAGCAGCCGACAGGGGGCCACAGATACGCAGTATTTT | CASSRQGATDTQYF | . | TRBD1 | TRBJ2-3 | TRBV5-4
TGCAGCGTTGGAGGAGAATACACTGAAGCTTTCTTT | CSVGGEYTEAFF | . | . | TRBJ1-1 | TRBV29-1
TGTGCCAGCAGCTTCTGGCGGGGGGGCCTCGCCGGGGAGCTGTTTTTT | CASSFWRGGLAGELFF | once | TRBD2 | TRBJ2-2 | TRBV5-4
TGCGCCAGCAGCTTGGCGACAGGGGATTCTAACTATGGCTACACCTTC | CASSLATGDSNYGYTF | . | TRBD1 | TRBJ1-2 | TRBV5-1
TGCGCCAGCAGCTTTCGAGGGGTGACAGCTTCCACAGATACGCAGTATTTT | CASSFRGVTASTDTQYF | . | . | TRBJ2-3 | TRBV5-1
TGCAGTGCTAGAGATCGGAAAGCGGGGGGGGTCATTCAGTACTTC | CSARDRKAGGVIQYF | . | TRBD2 | TRBJ2-4 | TRBV20-1
TGTGCCAGCAGCTTAGCCAGATTTTTCGGTCTGTACAATGAGCAGTTCTTC | CASSLARFFGLYNEQFF | . | . | TRBJ2-1 | TRBV7-8